The 6 T cell receptor beta chains below all came from one sample that was sequenced in a study of T cells expressing NK-cell markers. TCRdb re-called the 5' RACE reads and shows each CDR3 protein once, DNA omitted. The sample table sets out about half a million distinct CDR3 sequences. The sequenced sample consisted of blood T cells: a sorted CD56 or NKG2C T cell subset, CD4+ or CD8+ T cells, or bulk PBMC T cells (not recorded which). Receptor source: a woman aged 45-65 years in good health.

The CDR3 loop reads CASTSLLGGEQFF. The rearrangement uses TRBV6-5 and TRBJ2-1; the D gene TCRdb calls, TRBD1, cannot be checked with no DNA. CDR1 is MNHEY and CDR2 is SVGAGI in the germline V gene. This CDR3 spans 13 amino acids.

The V call is TRBV9, the J call TRBJ1-1; TCRdb's assignment of TRBD1 cannot be checked, as there is no DNA. CDR1 and CDR2 (germline): SGDLS, YYNGEE. The CDR3 sequence is 15 residues long. CDR3 region: CASRYWGLMNTEAFF.

The rearrangement links TRBV5-1 to TRBJ2-3. The CDR3 runs to 15 residues. CDR1 and CDR2 from the germline V gene are SGHRS and YFSETQ. This CDR3 reads CASSSDGVPTDTQYF.

The gene calls are TRBV10-1 and TRBJ2-4; the TCRdb D gene call, TRBD1, has no DNA to confirm it. Germline loops: CDR1 WNHNN, CDR2 SYGVQD (reference sequence). CDR3 size: 15 residues. CDR3: CASSEGGTAKNIQYF.

The rearrangement joins TRBV14 to TRBJ1-5. Germline assignment: CDR1 SGHDN and CDR2 FVKESK. The CDR3 runs 12 residues. Here the CDR3 reads CASSQWGGPQHF.

The chain joins TRBV30 to TRBJ2-5. The germline V gene has CDR1 GTSNPN and CDR2 SVGIG (reference sequence). The CDR3 contains 15 residues. The CDR3 loop is CAWSENRGAGETQYF.